Detailed here is one T cell receptor (beta chain). Its antigen is still unknown. The CDR3 is 13 residues long. The trim removed 4 bases at V and 8 bases at J, leaving 7 bases unmatched. Germline V gives CDR1 SQVTM, CDR2 ANQGSEA. These data are taken from a study of blood T cells in healthy people across ages. A second about 7 to 12 cycle PCR used barcoded and J-beta primers. One entry per CDR3 protein, called by TCRdb with MiXCR from the 5' RACE reads. The data show just over 1 million distinct CDR3 sequences, with 40% to 50% seen just once and 15% to 20% held by the top ten. Study-wide points: PBMCs were not sorted, which prevented a conclusive comparison of naive versus antigen-experienced cells. As naive T cell percentage varied, TCR beta diversity correlated strongly with it.

The sequence was obtained from a woman aged 55-70 years in good health. The rearrangement joins TRBV29-1 to TRBJ1-4; 7 bases fit TRBD1. Material for sequencing was blood. The CDR3 coding sequence is TGCAGCGTTGTGTGGGACAGTGGAGAAAAACTGTTTTTT. This gives the protein CSVVWDSGEKLFF.